The T cell receptor (beta chain) under discussion was sequenced for a study of HIV-infected patients and healthy controls. TCRdb analysed the 5' RACE reads with MiXCR anew, one entry per CDR3 protein. The sample comprises over 55,000 distinct CDR3 sequences, roughly 16% of which are singletons, and less than 6% rests with the top ten. The V gene's germline CDR1 is SGHRS and CDR2 YFSETQ. V lost 4 bases, J lost 6 bases, and 9 bases stayed unmatched. The CDR3 length is 15 residues. The clonotype comes from a human donor in good health. The J gene is TRBJ2-7, the V gene TRBV5-1; 11 bases align to TRBD1. Specimen: CD4+ T cells from blood. The CDR3 region is CASSPGDRGASEQYF. The CDR3 nucleotides read TGCGCCAGCAGCCCAGGGGACAGGGGGGCCTCCGAGCAGTACTTC.